This passage covers 29 T cell receptor beta chains from one sample sequenced in a study of control samples from healthy donors and cancer patients (dated by TCRdb to 2020 to 2022). Receptor libraries were prepared by the immunoSEQ multiplex PCR assay. TCRdb carries this immuneACCESS record with in-frame sequences only. Its versions omit some clonotypes, under half of them owing to an unresolved V gene in the studies checked, with the rest unexplained. The sample records about 130,000 clones, 85% to 95% of which are singletons. Approximately 15% of the sample rests with the top ten. The sample consisted of PBMCs. The source is a man aged 60 to 69 with colorectal cancer.

V is TRBV7-2 and J is TRBJ1-3; D is undetermined. The CDR3 has 14 residues. V shed 6 bases and J shed 4 bases, with 13 bases lying between them. Germline CDR1 and CDR2: SGHTA and FQGNSA. CDR3 sequence reads: CASSSTFAGNTIYF. In nucleotides, the CDR3 is TGTGCCAGCAGTTCGACATTCGCGGGAAACACCATATATTTT.

V and J are TRBV11-2 and TRBJ1-6; D perhaps matches TRBD1 (5 bases). Trimming stripped 1 base from V and 1 base from J, with 11 bases between. The CDR3 spans 17 residues. Germline assignment: CDR1 SGHAT and CDR2 FQNNGV. CDR3 in DNA: TGTGCCAGCAGCTTAGTGGGGGATAAGTCCTATAATTCACCCCTCCACTTT. Translating gives CASSLVGDKSYNSPLHF.

This clone was found once. V is TRBV11-2 and J is TRBJ2-7; 10 bases map to TRBD1. The CDR3 loop spans 14 amino acids. V lost 5 bases, J lost 5 bases, and 6 bases stayed unmatched. Germline values: CDR1 SGHAT, CDR2 FQNNGV. The CDR3 sequence is CASSRPGTGDEQYF. CDR3 sequence (DNA): TGTGCCAGCAGCCGTCCCGGGACAGGGGACGAGCAGTACTTC.

The chain recombines TRBV4-3 with TRBJ1-6; D remains unclear. CDR3 length: 16 residues. V lost 3 bases and J lost 5, with 14 bases in between. The germline V gene has CDR1 LGHNA and CDR2 YSLEER. CDR3 bases: TGCGCCAGCAGCCACGATCCCCCCGGGGATAATTCACCCCTCCACTTT. Its protein product is CASSHDPPGDNSPLHF.

The chain has TRBV19 and TRBJ2-1; D possibly corresponds to TRBD1 (6 bases). The CDR3 loop spans 13 amino acids. V lost 7 bases, J lost 9 bases, and 16 bases lay in between. Germline assignment: CDR1 LNHDA and CDR2 SQIVND (reference sequence). The CDR3 bases are TGTGCCAGTACCCAGGGGAGCGTTGGTGAGCAGTTCTTC. Translating gives CASTQGSVGEQFF.

The V and J genes are TRBV28 and TRBJ2-2, with D possibly called TRBD1 or TRBD2 (5 bases each). This CDR3 region has 15 residues. Germline lookup yields CDR1 MDHEN and CDR2 SYDVKM. V was pared by 6 bases and J by 4 bases, with 15 bases between. The CDR3 here is CASSPTGAGTGELFF. CDR3 DNA: TGTGCCAGCAGCCCGACTGGGGCGGGCACCGGGGAGCTGTTTTTT.

This sequence joins TRBV5-4 and TRBJ1-1, with 10 bases matching TRBD1. The CDR3 totals 15 residues. The germline CDR1 and CDR2 sequences are SGHNT and YYREEE (reference sequence). Trimming removed 3 bases from V and 2 bases from J; junction bases left unmatched: 4. The CDR3, as DNA: TGTGCCAGCAGCTCGGTGACAGGGGGCAACACTGAAGCTTTCTTT. Its translation: CASSSVTGGNTEAFF. The full variable domain, rest sourced from reference TRBV5-4 and TRBJ1-1, is ETGVTQSPTHLIKTRGQQVTLRCSSQSGHNTVSWYQQALGQGPQFIFQYYREEENGRGNFPPRFSGLQFPNYSSELNVNALELDDSALYLCASSSVTGGNTEAFFGQGTRLTVV.

The chain has TRBV4-3 and TRBJ2-5; D not certain. Between the trimmed V and J ends, which lost 8 bases and 1 base, there was a span of 14 bases. The CDR3 is 14 residues long. Germline assignment: CDR1 LGHNA and CDR2 YSLEER. The CDR3 DNA reads TGCGCCAGCGTTACAACCAGGACCCAAGAGACCCAGTACTTC. Translation gives CASVTTRTQETQYF.

Only one count was recorded for this clone. The V and J genes are TRBV4-1 and TRBJ1-5; a possible D gene is TRBD1 (5 bases). V lost 3 bases, J lost 1 base, and 10 bases lay in between. The CDR3 is 15 residues long. Germline lookup yields CDR1 MGHRA and CDR2 YSYEKL. CDR3 amino acids: CASSQSRQSNQPQHF. The CDR3 region has the DNA TGCGCCAGCAGCCAGAGCCGACAGAGCAATCAGCCCCAGCATTTT.

CDR3 loop: CASSLEALGYGYTF. DNA of the CDR3: TGTGCCAGCAGCTTGGAGGCGCTCGGCTATGGCTACACCTTC. V and J are TRBV7-2 and TRBJ1-2; D gene unclear. Per the germline V gene, CDR1 is SGHTA and CDR2 is FQGNSA. Trimming cost V 3 bases and J 4 bases, with 12 bases left between them. This CDR3 comprises 14 residues.

V and J are TRBV9 and TRBJ1-2; no firm D call. With 4 bases removed from V and 2 bases from J, the gap between germline ends came to 15 bases. The CDR3 has 15 amino acids. Germline V gene sequence: CDR1 SGDLS, CDR2 YYNGEE. CDR3 nucleotide sequence: TGTGCCAGCAGCCCGGACGCTAATTTAAACTATGGCTACACCTTC. It yields the protein CASSPDANLNYGYTF.

The chain employs TRBV2 and TRBJ2-2; TRBD1 aligns across 7 bases. The germline CDR1 and CDR2 sequences are SNHLY and FYNNEI. This CDR3 has 13 amino acids. The ends lost 6 bases at V and 6 bases at J; junction bases unmatched: 4. The CDR3 DNA follows: TGTGCCAGCAGCGGGCAGGGGGCCGGGGAGCTGTTTTTT. This translates into CASSGQGAGELFF.

The chain is built from TRBV18 and TRBJ2-5, with 8 bases lining up with TRBD2. Germline CDR1 is KGHSH and CDR2 is LQKENI. Trimming cost V 3 bases and J 1 base; bases outside gene matches: 10. The CDR3 loop spans 17 amino acids. CDR3 nucleotides: TGTGCCAGCTCACCTTATCCGCTAGCGGGCCTCCAAGAGACCCAGTACTTC. Translating gives CASSPYPLAGLQETQYF.

This clone has a single count. This sequence joins TRBV6-5 and TRBJ2-3; D not certain. V was shortened by 0 bases and J by 8 bases, with 15 bases between the two germline ends. Germline loops: CDR1 MNHEY, CDR2 SVGAGI. The CDR3 covers 15 residues. CDR3 protein: CASSYSRDGRGTQYF. The CDR3 DNA reads as TGTGCCAGCAGTTACTCACGAGACGGGCGTGGTACGCAGTATTTT.

This clone has just one count. V is TRBV5-1 and J is TRBJ1-3; 7 nucleotides align to TRBD1. The length of the CDR3 is 16 residues. V lost 6 bases and J lost 3; bases outside the gene matches: 12. CDR1 SGHRS and CDR2 YFSETQ come from the germline V gene. CDR3 nucleotides: TGCGCCAGCACCCGAGGGAGAGGGGGCGATGGAAACACCATATATTTT. This sequence encodes CASTRGRGGDGNTIYF.

V usage is TRBV27 and J usage is TRBJ1-5; D call uncertain. Germline lookup yields CDR1 MNHEY and CDR2 SMNVEV (reference sequence). The ends were cut back, 4 bases at V and 5 bases at J, with 3 bases in the middle. CDR3 size: 11 residues. As DNA, the CDR3 is TGTGCCAGCAGTTGTTATCAGCCCCAGCATTTT. Its translation: CASSCYQPQHF.

The genes are TRBV28 and TRBJ1-5; TRBD1 agrees at 11 bases. V shed 7 bases, J shed 5 bases, and the junction held 7 bases outside the gene matches. CDR3 length: 15 residues. Germline CDR1 MDHEN, CDR2 SYDVKM. CDR3: CASIEGDRGYQPQHF. The CDR3 nucleotides read TGTGCCAGCATCGAGGGGGACAGGGGGTATCAGCCCCAGCATTTT.

This clone showed up just once. The CDR3 DNA is TGTGCCAGCAGCCTCGGACAGCACACAGATACGCAGTATTTT. Protein: CASSLGQHTDTQYF. The chain recombines TRBV6-5 with TRBJ2-3; TRBD1 is a possible D gene (6 bases). Germline V gene sequence: CDR1 MNHEY, CDR2 SVGAGI. The CDR3 contains 14 residues. The ends were cut back, 6 bases at V and 2 bases at J, with 12 bases in the middle.

J is TRBJ2-3 and V is TRBV27; D may be TRBD1 or TRBD2 (7 bases each). V lost 5 bases and J 6 bases, leaving 21 bases between the germline ends. The germline V gene has CDR1 MNHEY and CDR2 SMNVEV (reference sequence). CDR3 length equals 16 residues. As DNA, the CDR3 is TGTGCCAGCAGTACATTGGAGACAGGGAGGGGTGATACGCAGTATTTT. Protein sequence: CASSTLETGRGDTQYF.

This chain links TRBV5-3 with TRBJ1-5; tentatively, D is TRBD1 (5 bases). TRBV5-3 is noted as an ORF with a role that remains uncertain. V gave up 5 bases and J gave up 1 base, with 13 bases separating them. This CDR3 is 15 amino acids long. In nucleotides, the CDR3 is TGTGCCAGAAGACCTGTCGGGGGGAGCAATCAGCCCCAGCATTTT. Translating gives CARRPVGGSNQPQHF.

This clone occurred once. CDR3 in DNA: TGTGCCAGCAGCCCTAGTGGGGCAGGGTTTGGCTACACCTTC. Its translation: CASSPSGAGFGYTF. This chain joins TRBV7-8 and TRBJ1-2; D possibly corresponds to TRBD1 (5 bases). Germline V gene lookup returns CDR1 SGHVS and CDR2 FQNEAQ. V gave up 5 bases and J gave up 7 bases, with 17 bases separating them. This CDR3 region has 14 residues.

The chain links TRBV7-2 to TRBJ1-1, with D unresolved. The germline V and J ends were trimmed by 3 bases and 11 bases, with 13 bases remaining between them. This CDR3 has 12 residues. Germline V gene lookup returns CDR1 SGHTA and CDR2 FQGNSA. CDR3 loop: CASSFSGVKAFF. For the CDR3, the DNA is TGTGCCAGCAGCTTTTCCGGGGTAAAGGCTTTCTTT. The full variable domain, in which reference TRBV7-2 and TRBJ1-1 provide the parts outside the CDR3, is GAGVSQSPSNKVTEKGKDVELRCDPISGHTALYWYRQSLGQGLEFLIYFQGNSAPDKSGLPSDRFSAERTGGSVSTLTIQRTQQEDSAVYLCASSFSGVKAFFGQGTRLTVV.

This clone was observed a handful of times. The V and J genes are TRBV5-1 and TRBJ1-4; 10 nucleotides align to TRBD1. The germline gives CDR1 SGHRS, CDR2 YFSETQ. With V trimmed by 3 bases and J by 6 bases, 2 bases remained unmatched. The CDR3 loop spans 14 amino acids. The CDR3 nucleotides read TGCGCCAGCAGCTCCGGGACAGGGGATGAAAAACTGTTTTTT. Translating it yields CASSSGTGDEKLFF.

For the CDR3, the DNA is TGCGCCAGCAGCGTCGGACAGGTCGGGGAACTGTTTTTT. This gives the protein CASSVGQVGELFF. The chain couples TRBV5-1 to TRBJ1-4; 7 bases match TRBD1. There are 13 residues in the CDR3. Germline CDR1 reads SGHRS; CDR2 reads YFSETQ. The V gene end was trimmed by 4 bases and the J gene end by 12 bases; junction bases not matched to a gene: 9.

In DNA, the CDR3 is TGCGCCAGCAGCTTGGGGTCGAGGGGGCAAGAGACCCAGTACTTC. Translation gives CASSLGSRGQETQYF. The chain joins TRBV5-1 to TRBJ2-5; possibly TRBD1 for D (6 bases). V was trimmed by 0 bases and J by 2 bases, leaving 11 bases between them. This CDR3 contains 15 residues. Germline V gene lookup returns CDR1 SGHRS and CDR2 YFSETQ.

The gene calls are TRBV29-1 and TRBJ2-2; D is undetermined. Germline CDR1 and CDR2: SQVTM and ANQGSEA. V shed 2 bases and J shed 0 bases, with 7 bases lying between them. This CDR3 is built from 14 residues. This CDR3 is CSVEKQPNTGELFF. The CDR3 nucleotides read TGCAGCGTTGAAAAACAGCCGAACACCGGGGAGCTGTTTTTT.

The rearrangement uses TRBV18 and TRBJ2-7; tentative D call: TRBD2 (5 bases). The CDR3 runs 13 residues. Germline CDR1 KGHSH, CDR2 LQKENI. Trimming stripped 0 bases from V and 6 bases from J, with 9 bases between. The CDR3 DNA reads TGTGCCAGCTCACCACCCCGGGAAGCCGAGCAGTACTTC. Protein: CASSPPREAEQYF.

The chain links TRBV21-1 to TRBJ2-1; TRBD1, the table's D call, was not compared with the DNA. TRBV21-1 is a pseudogene segment. There are 16 residues in the CDR3. The CDR3 DNA reads TGTGCCAGCAGCAAAACTAAGGACAGGGTGCACTGTGAGCAGTTCTTC. This encodes CASSKTKDRVHCEQFF.

The CDR3 DNA follows: TGCAGCGGGGGACAGCAAGAGACCCAGTACTTC. Encoded protein: CSGGQQETQYF. The chain links TRBV29-1 to TRBJ2-5, with 7 bases lining up with TRBD1. The CDR3 totals 11 residues. J was trimmed by 2 bases and V by 7 bases; bases with no gene match: 1. CDR1 is SQVTM and CDR2 is ANQGSEA in the germline V gene. The variable domain in full, with the rest retrieved from reference TRBV29-1 and TRBJ2-5, is SAVISQKPSRDICQRGTSLTIQCQVDSQVTMMFWYRQQPGQSLTLIATANQGSEATYESGFVIDKFPISRPNLTFSTLTVSNMSPEDSSIYLCSGGQQETQYFGPGTRLLVL.